The rows below give T cell receptor beta chains drawn from one sample of a study of beta chain features in type 1 diabetes. The data were produced by immunoSEQ multiplex PCR, yet TCRdb's version contains in-frame clones alone and is incomplete. Among just over 600,000 clones listed, 15% to 19% were seen once. The sequencing sample was made of naive CD4+ T cells from blood. These receptors were obtained from a man aged 18 to 29 in good health. Both conserved end residues are part of each CDR3. The D gene is left open where the match is weak. Expanded clones get a size class; other rows say once, few or many, or leave the size out.

TRBV7-8	once	NA	TRBJ2-2	CASSRSPQLGAGTGELFF	TGTGCCAGCAGCCGAAGCCCTCAACTAGGCGCGGGCACCGGGGAGCTGTTTTTT
TRBV7-3	few	TRBD2	TRBJ2-1	CASSLFSGGLYEQFF	TGTGCCAGCAGCTTATTTAGCGGGGGTCTCTATGAGCAGTTCTTC
TRBV5-6	NA	TRBD1	TRBJ1-1	CASSGSRDRFVLGEAFF	TGTGCCAGCAGCGGGAGCCGGGACAGGTTCGTGTTAGGTGAAGCTTTCTTT
TRBV5-1	NA	TRBD1	TRBJ2-1	CASNRDRGDNEQFF	TGCGCCAGCAATCGGGACAGGGGAGACAATGAGCAGTTCTTC
TRBV5-1	NA	NA	TRBJ1-1	CASSWSTGSSTEAFF	TGCGCCAGCAGCTGGTCGACAGGCTCTTCCACTGAAGCTTTCTTT
TRBV18	NA	NA	TRBJ2-2	CASSPTSGELFF	TGTGCCAGCTCACCGACCAGCGGGGAGCTGTTTTTT
TRBV5-6	few	NA	TRBJ1-1	CASSRGPAGTEAFF	TGTGCCAGCAGCAGGGGCCCGGCGGGGACCGAAGCTTTCTTT
TRBV5-6	NA	NA	TRBJ2-5	CASSLPSQETQYF	TGTGCCAGCAGCTTACCCAGCCAAGAGACCCAGTACTTC
TRBV5-4	NA	NA	TRBJ2-5	CASSPDTHGAQYF	TGTGCCAGCAGCCCGGACACCCACGGAGCCCAGTACTTC
TRBV27	few	NA	TRBJ2-7	CASSSPWRGGSYEQYF	TGTGCCAGCAGTTCACCCTGGCGGGGCGGGTCCTACGAGCAGTACTTC
TRBV6-5	NA	NA	TRBJ2-5	CASSYRHRRETQYF	TGTGCCAGCAGTTACAGACATAGAAGGGAGACCCAGTACTTC
TRBV18	NA	NA	TRBJ1-6	CASSLGQYNSPLHF	TGTGCCAGCTCCCTGGGACAATATAATTCACCCCTCCACTTT
TRBV5-1	NA	TRBD2	TRBJ2-3	CASSSLPTSGSIKDTQYF	TGCGCCAGCAGCTCCTTACCGACTAGCGGGAGCATCAAAGATACGCAGTATTTT
TRBV4-3	NA	NA	TRBJ2-5	CASSQDAPRTGGQETQYF	TGCGCCAGCAGCCAAGATGCCCCTCGTACCGGGGGCCAAGAGACCCAGTACTTC
TRBV15	few	NA	TRBJ2-5	CATSRDPGVQETQYF	TGTGCCACCAGCAGAGATCCAGGGGTTCAAGAGACCCAGTACTTC
TRBV5-1	NA	NA	TRBJ2-5	CASRKEETQYF	TGCGCCAGCAGGAAGGAAGAGACCCAGTACTTC
TRBV5-1	NA	NA	TRBJ2-7	CASSPGVTYEQYF	TGCGCCAGCAGTCCCGGGGTTACCTACGAGCAGTACTTC
TRBV2	few	TRBD1	TRBJ1-2	CASSEPGQAQGGYTF	TGTGCCAGCAGTGAACCCGGACAGGCTCAGGGCGGCTACACCTTC
TRBV6-6	NA	NA	TRBJ1-1	CASSYSVIARYTEAFF	TGTGCCAGCAGTTACTCGGTAATTGCACGCTACACTGAAGCTTTCTTT
TRBV28	NA	NA	TRBJ1-1	CASSLVGGSTEAFF	TGTGCCAGCAGTTTAGTGGGGGGTAGCACTGAAGCTTTCTTT
TRBV7-2	few	NA	TRBJ2-5	CASSHGLIQETQYF	TGTGCCAGCAGTCACGGACTGATCCAAGAGACCCAGTACTTC
TRBV19	NA	NA	TRBJ1-1	CASSILYEAFF	TGTGCCAGTAGTATTTTATACGAAGCTTTCTTT